The rows below give T cell receptor beta chains drawn from one sample of a study of regulatory and conventional T cells in breast cancer. Via MiXCR, TCRdb re-called the PCR reads, giving one row per CDR3 protein. The sample has roughly 15,000 distinct CDR3 sequences; about 32% are singletons. The sample was conventional T cells from blood. These receptors were taken from a female donor in good health. Both conserved end residues are part of each CDR3. The D gene is left open where the match is weak. The size of a clone is reported for some rows only, either as once, few or many, or as a class for expanded clones.

>TRBJ2-5|TRBD2|medium-sized|TRBV7-2
TGTGCCAGCAGCTTATATCGCGGGGGGCAAGAGACCCAGTACTTC
CASSLYRGGQETQYF
>TRBJ2-1|TRBD2|medium-sized|TRBV4-2
TGTGCCAGCAGCCAAGAGGCTAGCGGGAGCTACAATGAGCAGTTCTTC
CASSQEASGSYNEQFF
>TRBJ2-3|TRBD1|medium-sized|TRBV5-1
TGCGCCAGCTATGGACAGGTCAGCACAGATACGCAGTATTTT
CASYGQVSTDTQYF
>TRBJ1-5|NA|few|TRBV12-3/TRBV12-4
TGTGCCAGCAGTCCCAACCCCAGGAATCAGCCCCAGCATTTT
CASSPNPRNQPQHF
>TRBJ2-7|NA|few|TRBV20-1
TGCAGTGCTAGAGAATCCATCTCCTACGAGCAGTACTTC
CSARESISYEQYF
>TRBJ1-3|NA|medium-sized|TRBV7-9
TGTGCCAGCAGCTTCCGGGGAGCGGACACCATATATTTT
CASSFRGADTIYF
>TRBJ1-2|TRBD1|few|TRBV7-2
TGTGCCAGCAGCTTAGAGCGGAGGGGGCTTCATGGTTCGTTC
CASSLERRGLHGSF
>TRBJ2-1|NA|NA|TRBV5-1
TGCGCCAGCAGCTTGACAGGATACAATGAGCAGTTCTTC
CASSLTGYNEQFF
>TRBJ2-5|NA|NA|TRBV7-2
TGTGCCAGCAGCTTATCTCACCAAGAGACCCAGTACTTC
CASSLSHQETQYF
>TRBJ2-2|NA|few|TRBV11-1
TGTGCCAGCAGCTTATTACGTAACGGGGAGCTGTTTTTT
CASSLLRNGELFF
>TRBJ2-3|NA|few|TRBV5-1
TGCGCCAGCAGCTTCACAGATACGCAGTATTTT
CASSFTDTQYF
>TRBJ1-1|NA|NA|TRBV20-1
TGCAGTGCTTACCGGGGGGCCAAGAGCGACACTGAAGCTTTCTTT
CSAYRGAKSDTEAFF
>TRBJ2-7|TRBD1|few|TRBV27
TGTGCCAGCAGTCATAGGACAGGGTCGGCCTACGAGCAGTACTTC
CASSHRTGSAYEQYF
>TRBJ1-5|NA|few|TRBV28
TGTGCCAGCAGTTTTCCGCCAAGCAATCAGCCCCAGCATTTT
CASSFPPSNQPQHF
>TRBJ1-5|TRBD1|NA|TRBV28
TGTGCCAGCAGTTCACGGACAGGGTCGGGGCAGCCCCAGCATTTT
CASSSRTGSGQPQHF
>TRBJ2-1|TRBD2|few|TRBV2
TGTGCCAGCAGGAGTAGGAGCGGGGGCCACAATGAGCAGTTCTTC
CASRSRSGGHNEQFF
>TRBJ2-2|TRBD1|many|TRBV7-2
TGTGCCAGCAGGTCAGGGGGCGTCGGGGAGCTGTTTTTT
CASRSGGVGELFF
>TRBJ2-6|NA|few|TRBV2
TGCGCCCGGTCGCGGGAGGCCAACGTCCTGACTTTC
CARSREANVLTF
>TRBJ1-3|NA|NA|TRBV4-1
TGCGCCAGCAGCTTGGGACGGATCCTCGCATCTGGAAACACCATATATTTT
CASSLGRILASGNTIYF
>TRBJ1-1|NA|medium-sized|TRBV13
TGTGCCAGCAGCTCGATCCGAAGGAACACTGAAGCTTTCTTT
CASSSIRRNTEAFF
>TRBJ2-1|TRBD2|medium-sized|TRBV5-1
TGCGCCAGCAGCTTGCTCACTAGCGGCCATGAGCAGTTCTTC
CASSLLTSGHEQFF
>TRBJ2-5|NA|NA|TRBV20-1
TGTAGTGCTAGTGACGGATCTCAAGAGACCCAGTACTTC
CSASDGSQETQYF